This T cell receptor (beta chain) was retrieved from a study of response to subunit inactivated influenza vaccine. Whole-study findings and limits: Authors suggested each seasonal flu vaccination may recruit only limited numbers of new T cells.

This clonotype was observed a handful of times. What it recognizes is unknown. The V end lost 1 base, the J end lost 1 base, and 12 bases lay between the germline ends. This CDR3 is 16 amino acids long. Germline V gene data show CDR1 as LGHNA and CDR2 as YSLEER. TCRdb independently ran MiXCR on the RT-PCR reads; one entry per CDR3 protein. The sample has about 800,000 distinct CDR3 sequences, around 20% seen once. The TCR comes from a man aged 45 to 65 who received an inactivated influenza vaccine. J is TRBJ2-3 and V is TRBV4-3; D unclear. The sequencing used PBMCs from blood, collected 5 days after vaccination. The CDR3 spells CASSQVPSQGTDTQYF. CDR3 bases: TGCGCCAGCAGCCAAGTTCCTAGTCAAGGCACAGATACGCAGTATTTT.